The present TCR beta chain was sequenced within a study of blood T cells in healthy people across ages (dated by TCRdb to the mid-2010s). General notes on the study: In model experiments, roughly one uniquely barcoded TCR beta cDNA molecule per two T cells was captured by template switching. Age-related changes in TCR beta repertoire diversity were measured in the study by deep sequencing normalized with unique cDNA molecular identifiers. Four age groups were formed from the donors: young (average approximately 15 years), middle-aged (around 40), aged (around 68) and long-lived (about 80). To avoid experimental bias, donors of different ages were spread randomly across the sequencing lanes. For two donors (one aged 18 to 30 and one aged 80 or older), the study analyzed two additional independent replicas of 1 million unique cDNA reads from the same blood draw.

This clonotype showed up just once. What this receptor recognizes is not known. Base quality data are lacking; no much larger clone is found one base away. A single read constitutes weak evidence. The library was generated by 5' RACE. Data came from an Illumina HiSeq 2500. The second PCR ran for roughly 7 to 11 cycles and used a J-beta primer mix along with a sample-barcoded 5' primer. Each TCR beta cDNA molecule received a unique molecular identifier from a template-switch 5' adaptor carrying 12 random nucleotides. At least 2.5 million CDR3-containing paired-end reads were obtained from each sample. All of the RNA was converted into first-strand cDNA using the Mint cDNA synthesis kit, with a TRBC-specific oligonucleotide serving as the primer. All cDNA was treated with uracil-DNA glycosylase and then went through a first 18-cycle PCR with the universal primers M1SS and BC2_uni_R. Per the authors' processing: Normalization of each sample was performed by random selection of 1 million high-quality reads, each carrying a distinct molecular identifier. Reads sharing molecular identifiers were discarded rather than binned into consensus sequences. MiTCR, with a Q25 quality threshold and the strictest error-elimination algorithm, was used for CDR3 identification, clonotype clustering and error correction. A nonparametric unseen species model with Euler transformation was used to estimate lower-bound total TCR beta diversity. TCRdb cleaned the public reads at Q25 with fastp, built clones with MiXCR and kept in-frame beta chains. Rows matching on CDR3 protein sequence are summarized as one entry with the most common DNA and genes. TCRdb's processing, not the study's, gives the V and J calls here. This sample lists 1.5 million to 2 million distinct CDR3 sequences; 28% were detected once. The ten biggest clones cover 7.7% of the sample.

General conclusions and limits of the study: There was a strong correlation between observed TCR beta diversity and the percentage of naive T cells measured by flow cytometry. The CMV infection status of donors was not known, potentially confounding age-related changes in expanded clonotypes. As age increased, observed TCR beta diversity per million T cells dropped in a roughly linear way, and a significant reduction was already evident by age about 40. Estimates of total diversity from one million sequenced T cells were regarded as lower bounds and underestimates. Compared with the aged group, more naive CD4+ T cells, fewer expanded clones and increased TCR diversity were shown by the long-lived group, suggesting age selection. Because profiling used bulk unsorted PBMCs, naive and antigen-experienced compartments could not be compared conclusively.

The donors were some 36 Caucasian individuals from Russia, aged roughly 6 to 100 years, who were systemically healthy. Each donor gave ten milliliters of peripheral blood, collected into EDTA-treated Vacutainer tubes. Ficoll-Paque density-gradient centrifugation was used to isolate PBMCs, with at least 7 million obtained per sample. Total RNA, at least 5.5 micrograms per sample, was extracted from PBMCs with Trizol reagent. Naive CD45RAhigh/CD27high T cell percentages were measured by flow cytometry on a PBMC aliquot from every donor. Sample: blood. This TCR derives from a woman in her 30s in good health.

CDR3 protein: CASSPRPSGGNEQFF. The DNA reads TGTGCCAGCAGCCCCCGCCCCAGCGGGGGGAATGAGCAGTTCTTC. The chain links TRBV7-8 with TRBJ2-1; 9 middle bases align to TRBD2. The germline V gene encodes CDR1 SGHVS and CDR2 FQNEAQ. For this chain, trimming is 5 bases at the V end and 7 bases at the J end, and the number of junction bases without a gene match is 9. The CDR3 runs 15 amino acids, cysteine and phenylalanine included. The only DNA kept is the CDR3, 45 bases in frame from the first base.